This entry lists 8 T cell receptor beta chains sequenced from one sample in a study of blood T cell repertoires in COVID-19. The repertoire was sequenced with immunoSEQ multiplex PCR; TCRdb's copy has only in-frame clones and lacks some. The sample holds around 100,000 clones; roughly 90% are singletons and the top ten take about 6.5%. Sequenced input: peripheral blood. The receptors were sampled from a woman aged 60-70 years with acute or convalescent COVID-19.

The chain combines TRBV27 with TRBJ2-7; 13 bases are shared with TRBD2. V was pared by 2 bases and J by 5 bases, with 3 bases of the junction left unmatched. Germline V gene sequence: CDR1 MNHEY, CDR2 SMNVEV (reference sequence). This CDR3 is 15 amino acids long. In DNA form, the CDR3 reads TGTGCCAGCAGTTTAGCCGGGACTAGCGGGGACGAGCAGTACTTC. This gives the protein CASSLAGTSGDEQYF.

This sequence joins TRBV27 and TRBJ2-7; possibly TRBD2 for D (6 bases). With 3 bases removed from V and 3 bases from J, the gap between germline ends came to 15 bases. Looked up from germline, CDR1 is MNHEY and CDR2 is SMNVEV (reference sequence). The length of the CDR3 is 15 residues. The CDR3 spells CASSFLEGAGYEQYF. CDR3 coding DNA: TGTGCCAGCAGTTTTTTGGAGGGTGCAGGCTACGAGCAGTACTTC.

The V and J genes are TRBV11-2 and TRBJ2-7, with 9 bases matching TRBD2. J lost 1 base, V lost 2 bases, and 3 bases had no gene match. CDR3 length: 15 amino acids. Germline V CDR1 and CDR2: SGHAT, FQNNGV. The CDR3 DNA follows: TGTGCCAGCAGCTTATACAGCGGGGGGTCCTACGAGCAGTACTTC. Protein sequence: CASSLYSGGSYEQYF.

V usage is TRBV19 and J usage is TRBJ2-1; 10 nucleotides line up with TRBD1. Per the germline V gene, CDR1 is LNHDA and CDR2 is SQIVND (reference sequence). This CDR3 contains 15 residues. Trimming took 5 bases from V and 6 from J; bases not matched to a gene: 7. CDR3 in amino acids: CASSVTGGEVNEQFF. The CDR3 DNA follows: TGTGCCAGTAGTGTGACAGGGGGCGAAGTCAATGAGCAGTTCTTC.

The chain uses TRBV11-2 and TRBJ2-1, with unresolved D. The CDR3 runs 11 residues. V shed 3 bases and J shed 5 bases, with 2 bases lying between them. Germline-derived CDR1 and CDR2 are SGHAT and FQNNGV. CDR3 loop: CASSFNNEQFF. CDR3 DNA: TGTGCCAGCAGCTTCAACAATGAGCAGTTCTTC.

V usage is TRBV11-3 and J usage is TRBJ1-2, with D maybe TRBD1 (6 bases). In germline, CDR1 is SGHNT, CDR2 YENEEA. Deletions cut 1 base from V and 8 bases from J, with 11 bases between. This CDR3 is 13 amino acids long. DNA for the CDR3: TGTGCCAGCAGCTTAGGCCAGGGGCTCGGCTACACCTTC. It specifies CASSLGQGLGYTF.

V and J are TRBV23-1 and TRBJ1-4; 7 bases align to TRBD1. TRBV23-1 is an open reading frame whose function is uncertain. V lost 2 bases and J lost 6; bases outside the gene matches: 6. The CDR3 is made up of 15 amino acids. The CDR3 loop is CASSQTGERYEKLFF. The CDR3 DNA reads TGCGCCAGCAGTCAAACAGGGGAGAGGTATGAAAAACTGTTTTTT.

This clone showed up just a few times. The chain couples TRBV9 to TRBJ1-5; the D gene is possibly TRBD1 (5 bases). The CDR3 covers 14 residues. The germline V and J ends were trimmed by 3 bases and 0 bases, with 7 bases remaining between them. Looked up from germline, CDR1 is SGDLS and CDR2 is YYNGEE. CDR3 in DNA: TGTGCCAGCAGCGCGACAGATAGCAATCAGCCCCAGCATTTT. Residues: CASSATDSNQPQHF.